This record concerns one T cell receptor (beta chain) sequence. This entry is derived from a study of blood T cell repertoires in COVID-19. At the level of the study: PBMCs, B-cell-depleted T cells, or T cells provided the cDNA or gDNA that made up the material.

Libraries were prepared by immunoSEQ multiplex PCR; TCRdb keeps only in-frame clonotypes and omits some of them. Here the sample spans approximately 230,000 clones, around nine tenths being singletons. Trimming at V came to 7 bases and at J to 4 bases, leaving 11 bases not matched to a gene. The CDR3 consists of 15 residues. Germline V gene lookup returns CDR1 LNHDA and CDR2 SQIVND (reference sequence). The sample taken for sequencing was peripheral blood. The clonotype comes from a woman between 40 and 55 years old who had recovered from COVID-19. The chain uses TRBV19 and TRBJ2-3, with 7 positions matching TRBD2. The CDR3: CASNQPGGGPDTQYF. In nucleotides, the CDR3 is TGTGCCAGTAACCAGCCGGGGGGAGGACCAGATACGCAGTATTTT.